This TCR beta chain is from a study of T cells expressing NK-cell markers. The CDR3 contains 14 residues. With the 5' RACE reads reprocessed, TCRdb shows one record per CDR3 protein and no DNA. The listing records 120,000 to 150,000 distinct CDR3 sequences. The rearrangement joins TRBV12-3 or TRBV12-4 to TRBJ2-5; TCRdb picks TRBD2, but there is no DNA to check that call. The sequence came from a young man in good health. Sequencing input: blood T cells: a sorted CD56 or NKG2C T cell subset, CD4+ or CD8+ T cells, or bulk PBMC T cells (not recorded which). CDR3 in amino acids: CASSSGLGQETQYF.